Below, one T cell receptor (beta chain) is given with its context. What it binds is unknown. The method was immunoSEQ multiplex PCR; TCRdb's version includes in-frame clones alone and lacks a portion of them. The sample carries about 65,000 clones, about 88% recorded once. The germline V and J ends were trimmed by 5 bases and 8 bases, with 15 bases remaining between them. CDR3 size: 13 residues. CDR1 and CDR2 (germline): MDHEN, SYDVKM. The sample's time point: week 23, last vaccination. In every dose of vaccine, 300 ug of mutant IDH1 20-mer peptide was given alongside topical imiquimod. This entry is derived from a study of a mutant IDH1 vaccine in newly diagnosed glioma. For the study at large: Vaccinations were initiated 4-6 weeks following radiotherapy alone, or were given together with temozolomide cycles. Males made up approximately 60% and females approximately 38% of treated patients, whose mean age was around 40 years. Those enrolled had earlier been treated with radiotherapy, temozolomide, or both, mostly both. Regarding the study as a whole: It seemed that pseudoprogression was not linked to changes in the top peripheral T cell clonotypes.

The receptor's source is a young man with glioma. This sequence joins TRBV28 and TRBJ1-2, with D possibly being TRBD1 (6 bases). The sequenced sample was PBMCs, obtained from a glioma patient whose treatment included an IDH1 peptide vaccine. CDR3 DNA: TGTGCCAGCAGTACGTACAGGGCGCACGGCTACACCTTC. It yields the protein CASSTYRAHGYTF.